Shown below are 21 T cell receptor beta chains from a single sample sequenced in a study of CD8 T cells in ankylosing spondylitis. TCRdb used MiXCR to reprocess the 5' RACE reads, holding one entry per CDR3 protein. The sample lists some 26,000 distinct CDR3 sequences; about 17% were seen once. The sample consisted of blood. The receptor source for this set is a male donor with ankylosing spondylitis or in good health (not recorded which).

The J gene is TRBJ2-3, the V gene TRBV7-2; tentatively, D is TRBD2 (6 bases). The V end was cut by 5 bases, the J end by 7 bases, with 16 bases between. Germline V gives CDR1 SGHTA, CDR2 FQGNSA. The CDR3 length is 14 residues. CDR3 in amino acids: CASSPKEGLNTQYF. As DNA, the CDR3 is TGTGCCAGCAGCCCAAAGGAGGGCCTGAATACGCAGTATTTT.

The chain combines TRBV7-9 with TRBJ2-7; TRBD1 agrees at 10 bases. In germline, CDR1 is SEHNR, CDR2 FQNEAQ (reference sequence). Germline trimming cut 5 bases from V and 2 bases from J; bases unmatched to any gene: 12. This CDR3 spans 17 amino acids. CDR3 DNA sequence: TGTGCCAGCAGCCTACCTTCCGGGACAGGGGTTCCCTACGAGCAGTACTTC. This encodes CASSLPSGTGVPYEQYF.

The CDR3: CATSRGQGAREQYF. Here the CDR3 DNA reads TGTGCCACCAGCAGAGGACAAGGGGCCCGCGAGCAGTACTTC. The chain uses TRBV15 and TRBJ2-7; tentatively, D is TRBD1 (5 bases). This CDR3 has 14 amino acids. With 1 base removed from V and 6 bases from J, the gap between germline ends came to 13 bases. Germline CDR1 LNHNV, CDR2 YYDKDF (reference sequence).

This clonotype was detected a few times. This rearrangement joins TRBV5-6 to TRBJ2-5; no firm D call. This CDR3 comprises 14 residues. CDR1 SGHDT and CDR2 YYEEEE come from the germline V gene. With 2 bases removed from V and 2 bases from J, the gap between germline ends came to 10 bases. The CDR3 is CASSFKGPQETQYF. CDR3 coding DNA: TGTGCCAGCAGCTTCAAGGGTCCTCAAGAGACCCAGTACTTC.

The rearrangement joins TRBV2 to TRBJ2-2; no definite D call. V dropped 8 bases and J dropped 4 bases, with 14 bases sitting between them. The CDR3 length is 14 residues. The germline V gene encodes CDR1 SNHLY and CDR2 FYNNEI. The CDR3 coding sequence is TGTGCCAGCCTCAAGAGCGAATCCACCGGGGAGCTGTTTTTT. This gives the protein CASLKSESTGELFF.

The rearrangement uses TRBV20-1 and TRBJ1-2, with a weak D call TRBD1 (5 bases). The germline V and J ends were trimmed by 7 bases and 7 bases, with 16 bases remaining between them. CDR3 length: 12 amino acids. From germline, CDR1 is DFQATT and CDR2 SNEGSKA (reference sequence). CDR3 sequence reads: CSVTTGAGGYTF. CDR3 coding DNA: TGCAGTGTCACAACAGGAGCCGGTGGCTACACCTTC.

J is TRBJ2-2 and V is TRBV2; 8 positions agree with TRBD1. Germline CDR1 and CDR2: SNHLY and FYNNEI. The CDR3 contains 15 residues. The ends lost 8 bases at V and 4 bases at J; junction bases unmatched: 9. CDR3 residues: CASQRTGTATGELFF. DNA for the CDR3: TGTGCCAGCCAGAGGACAGGGACGGCCACCGGGGAGCTGTTTTTT.

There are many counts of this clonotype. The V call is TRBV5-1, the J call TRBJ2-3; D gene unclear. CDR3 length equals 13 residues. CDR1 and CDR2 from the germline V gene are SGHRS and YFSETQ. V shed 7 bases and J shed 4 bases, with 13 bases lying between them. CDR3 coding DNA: TGCGCCAGCCGAACTTTCGCGGCAGATACGCAGTATTTT. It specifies CASRTFAADTQYF.

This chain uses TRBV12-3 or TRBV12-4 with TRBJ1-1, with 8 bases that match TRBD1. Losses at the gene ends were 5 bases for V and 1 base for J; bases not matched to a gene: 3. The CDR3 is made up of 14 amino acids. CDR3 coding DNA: TGTGCCAGCAGTCCCGGACAGGGGAACACTGAAGCTTTCTTT. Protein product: CASSPGQGNTEAFF.

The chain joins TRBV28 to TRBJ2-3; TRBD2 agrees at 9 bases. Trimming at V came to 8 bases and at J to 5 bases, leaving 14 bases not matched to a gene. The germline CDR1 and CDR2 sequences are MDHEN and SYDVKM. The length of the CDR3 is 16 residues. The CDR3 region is CASGAPGLAPGDTQYF. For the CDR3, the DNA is TGTGCCAGCGGGGCACCGGGACTAGCCCCCGGAGATACGCAGTATTTT. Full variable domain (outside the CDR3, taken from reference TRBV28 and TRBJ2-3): DVKVTQSSRYLVKRTGEKVFLECVQDMDHENMFWYRQDPGLGLRLIYFSYDVKMKEKGDIPEGYSVSREKKERFSLILESASTNQTSMYLCASGAPGLAPGDTQYFGPGTRLTVL.

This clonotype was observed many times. CDR3: CASSRWGGSTGELFF. In DNA form, the CDR3 reads TGTGCCAGCAGCCGTTGGGGGGGCAGCACCGGGGAGCTGTTTTTT. This chain connects TRBV7-9 to TRBJ2-2, with a possible D match to TRBD2 (7 bases). Germline-derived CDR1 and CDR2 are SEHNR and FQNEAQ (reference sequence). CDR3 length: 15 residues. Trimming shortened V by 5 bases and J by 4 bases, and 14 bases separated the two germline ends.

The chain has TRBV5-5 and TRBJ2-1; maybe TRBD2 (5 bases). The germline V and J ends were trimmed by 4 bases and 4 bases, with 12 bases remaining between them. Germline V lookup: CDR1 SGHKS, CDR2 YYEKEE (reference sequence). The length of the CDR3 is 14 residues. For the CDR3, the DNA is TGTGCCAGCAGCCCCACTGGGGAGTACAATGAGCAGTTCTTC. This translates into CASSPTGEYNEQFF. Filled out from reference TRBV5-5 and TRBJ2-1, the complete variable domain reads DAGVTQSPTHLIKTRGQQVTLRCSPISGHKSVSWYQQVLGQGPQFIFQYYEKEERGRGNFPDRFSARQFPNYSSELNVNALLLGDSALYLCASSPTGEYNEQFFGPGTRLTVL.

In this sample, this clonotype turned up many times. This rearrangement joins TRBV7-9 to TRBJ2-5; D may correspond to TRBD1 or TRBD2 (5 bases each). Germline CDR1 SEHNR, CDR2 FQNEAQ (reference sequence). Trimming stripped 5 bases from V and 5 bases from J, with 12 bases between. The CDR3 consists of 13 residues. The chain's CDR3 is CASSRIWDETQYF. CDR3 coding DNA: TGTGCCAGCAGCCGGATATGGGACGAGACCCAGTACTTC.

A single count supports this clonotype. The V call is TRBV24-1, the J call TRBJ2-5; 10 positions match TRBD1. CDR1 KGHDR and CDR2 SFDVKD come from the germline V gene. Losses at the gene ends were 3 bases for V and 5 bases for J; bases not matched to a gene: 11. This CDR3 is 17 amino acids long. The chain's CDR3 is CATSDAGLGQGGETQYF. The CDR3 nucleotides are TGTGCCACCAGTGATGCGGGGCTTGGACAGGGGGGGGAGACCCAGTACTTC.

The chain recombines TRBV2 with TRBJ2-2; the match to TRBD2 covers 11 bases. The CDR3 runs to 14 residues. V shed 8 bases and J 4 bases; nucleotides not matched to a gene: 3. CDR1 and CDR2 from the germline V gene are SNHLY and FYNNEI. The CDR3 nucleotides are TGTGCCAGCGTAACTAGCGGGGGCACCGGGGAGCTGTTTTTT. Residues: CASVTSGGTGELFF.

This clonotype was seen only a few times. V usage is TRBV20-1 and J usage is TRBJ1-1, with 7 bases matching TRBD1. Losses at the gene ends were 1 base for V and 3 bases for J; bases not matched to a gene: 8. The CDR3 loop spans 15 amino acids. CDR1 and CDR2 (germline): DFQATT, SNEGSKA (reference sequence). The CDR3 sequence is CSARARGRVDTEAFF. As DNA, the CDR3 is TGCAGTGCTAGAGCAAGGGGGCGCGTAGACACTGAAGCTTTCTTT.

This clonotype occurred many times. DNA of the CDR3: TGTGCCACCAGCAGAGATGGGAGCAATGAGCAGTTCTTC. It specifies CATSRDGSNEQFF. V gene TRBV15 combines with J gene TRBJ2-1, with D possibly TRBD2 on 5 matching bases. The CDR3 extends over 13 amino acids. Trimming removed 0 bases at V and 6 bases at J, with 6 bases between. Germline V CDR1 and CDR2: LNHNV, YYDKDF (reference sequence).

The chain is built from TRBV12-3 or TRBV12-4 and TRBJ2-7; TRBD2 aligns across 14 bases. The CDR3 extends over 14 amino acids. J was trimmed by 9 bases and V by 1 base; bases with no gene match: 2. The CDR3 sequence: CASSLVGTSGRQYF. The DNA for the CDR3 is TGTGCCAGCAGTTTAGTTGGGACTAGCGGGAGGCAGTACTTC.

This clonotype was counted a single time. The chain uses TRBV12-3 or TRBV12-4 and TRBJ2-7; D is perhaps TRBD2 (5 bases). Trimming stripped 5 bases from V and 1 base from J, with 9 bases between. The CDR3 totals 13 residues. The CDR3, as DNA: TGTGCCAGCAGTGCTACTAGATCCTACGAGCAGTACTTC. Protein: CASSATRSYEQYF.

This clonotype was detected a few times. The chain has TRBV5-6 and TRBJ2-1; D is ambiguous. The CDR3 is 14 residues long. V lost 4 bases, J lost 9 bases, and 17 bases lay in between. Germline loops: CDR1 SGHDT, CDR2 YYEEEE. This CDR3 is CASSLDPFGVEQFF. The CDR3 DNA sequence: TGTGCCAGCAGCCTGGACCCTTTCGGAGTTGAGCAGTTCTTC.

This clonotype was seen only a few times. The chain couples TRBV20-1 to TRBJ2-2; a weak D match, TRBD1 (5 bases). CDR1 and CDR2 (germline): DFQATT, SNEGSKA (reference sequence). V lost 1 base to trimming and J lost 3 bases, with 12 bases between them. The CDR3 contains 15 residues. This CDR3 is CSARGGREHTGELFF. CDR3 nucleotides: TGCAGTGCTAGAGGGGGCAGGGAACACACCGGGGAGCTGTTTTTT.